This T cell receptor (beta chain) came from a study of CD8+ T cells in alopecia areata. The sample holds one count of this clone. This sample's treatment: oral pan-JAK inhibitor, 5-10 mg twice daily. RNA was extracted and reverse transcribed into cDNA as the sequencing template. Libraries were prepared by immunoSEQ multiplex PCR; TCRdb keeps only in-frame clonotypes and omits some of them. The data contain 250,000 to 350,000 clones, roughly 63% of them seen just once; the ten biggest clones take up 0.75% to 0.95%. This CDR3 has 14 residues. The germline V gene encodes CDR1 GTSNPN and CDR2 SVGIG (reference sequence). Trimming stripped 5 bases from V and 2 bases from J, with 15 bases between.

The chain recombines TRBV30 with TRBJ1-2; maybe TRBD1 (6 bases). The sequenced sample was CD4+ T cells sorted from blood, obtained at week 52, from a patient treated with tofacitinib. This receptor was identified in a human donor with alopecia areata. The chain's CDR3 is CAWGTGSTNYGYTF. The CDR3 DNA reads as TGTGCCTGGGGTACAGGGTCAACGAACTATGGCTACACCTTC.